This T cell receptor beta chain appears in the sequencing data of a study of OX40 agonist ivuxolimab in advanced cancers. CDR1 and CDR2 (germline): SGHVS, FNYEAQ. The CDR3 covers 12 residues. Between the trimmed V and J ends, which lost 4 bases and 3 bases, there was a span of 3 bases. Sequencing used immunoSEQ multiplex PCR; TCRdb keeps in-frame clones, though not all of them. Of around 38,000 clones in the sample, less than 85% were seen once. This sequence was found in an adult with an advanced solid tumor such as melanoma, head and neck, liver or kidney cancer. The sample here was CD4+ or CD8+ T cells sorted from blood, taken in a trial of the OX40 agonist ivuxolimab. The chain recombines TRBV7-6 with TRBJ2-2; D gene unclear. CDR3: CASSWDTGELFF. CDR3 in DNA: TGTGCCAGCAGCTGGGACACCGGGGAGCTGTTTTTT.